Detailed here is one TCR beta chain. It is likely a read error, because the conserved phenylalanine at the end of the CDR3 is missing. Trimming removed 6 bases from V and 3 bases from J, with 11 bases in between. CDR3 length: 13 residues. For each extraction, RNA and DNA were obtained together from around 20-30 mg of unsorted bulk tissue. The patients, who had chronic HBV infection, were treatment-naive (untreated). For each tumor, five separate regions were sampled. Each of the tumor samples contained in excess of 90% viable tumor cells. The record originates from a study of tumor-infiltrating lymphocytes in primary liver carcinoma. Using a constant-region primer together with ProtoScript II reverse transcriptase, TCR beta cDNA was made from around 0.55 ug of total RNA. ARM-PCR was slightly modified, and three nested multiplex PCR rounds with it gave rise to the TCR beta libraries. TRBV1-TRBV30 forward and Cbeta reverse primers drove the first two approximately 11-cycle rounds. TCRdb fed the multiplex PCR reads into MiXCR, producing one record per CDR3 protein. In the table there are 90,000 to 100,000 distinct CDR3 sequences, almost 70% of which are singletons.

This chain uses TRBV12-3 or TRBV12-4 with TRBJ1-1, with D tentatively TRBD1 (5 bases). The sequencing sample was made of liver tumor tissue from sampling region 5. As for subset: tumor region T5, tumor centre. The receptor comes from a woman in her sixties or seventies with primary liver carcinoma and hepatitis B virus infection. This chain's CDR3 is CASRGPGDTEAFL. DNA of the CDR3: TGTGCCAGCAGGGGGCCCGGTGACACTGAAGCTTTCCTT.